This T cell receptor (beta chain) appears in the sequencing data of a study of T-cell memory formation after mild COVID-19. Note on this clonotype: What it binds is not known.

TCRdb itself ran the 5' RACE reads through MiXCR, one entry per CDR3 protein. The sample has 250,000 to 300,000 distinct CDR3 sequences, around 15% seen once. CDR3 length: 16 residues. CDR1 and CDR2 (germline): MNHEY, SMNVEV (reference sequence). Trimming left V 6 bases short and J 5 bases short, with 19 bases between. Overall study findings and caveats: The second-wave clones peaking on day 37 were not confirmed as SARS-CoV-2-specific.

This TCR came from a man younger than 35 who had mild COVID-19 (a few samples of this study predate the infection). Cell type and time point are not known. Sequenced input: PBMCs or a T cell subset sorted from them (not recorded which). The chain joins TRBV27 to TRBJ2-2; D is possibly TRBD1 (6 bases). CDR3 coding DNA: TGTGCCAGCAGCTCGGACAGTCAGGGCGGGACCGGGGAGCTGTTTTTT. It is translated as CASSSDSQGGTGELFF.